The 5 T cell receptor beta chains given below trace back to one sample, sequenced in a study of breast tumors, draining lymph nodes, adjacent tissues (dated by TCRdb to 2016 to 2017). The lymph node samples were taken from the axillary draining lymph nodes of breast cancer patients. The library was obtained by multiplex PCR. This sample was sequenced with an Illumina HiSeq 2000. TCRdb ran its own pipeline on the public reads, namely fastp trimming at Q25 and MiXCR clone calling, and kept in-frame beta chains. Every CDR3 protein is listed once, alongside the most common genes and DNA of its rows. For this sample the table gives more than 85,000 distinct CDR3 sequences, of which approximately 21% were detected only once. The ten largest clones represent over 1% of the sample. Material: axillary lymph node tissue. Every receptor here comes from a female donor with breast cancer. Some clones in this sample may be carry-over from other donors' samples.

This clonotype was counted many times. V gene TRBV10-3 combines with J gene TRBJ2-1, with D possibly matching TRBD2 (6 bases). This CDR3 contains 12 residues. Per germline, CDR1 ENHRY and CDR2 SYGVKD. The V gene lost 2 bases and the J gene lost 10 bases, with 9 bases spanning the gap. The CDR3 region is CAISERTTEQFF. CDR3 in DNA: TGTGCCATCAGTGAGCGGACTACGGAGCAGTTCTTC.

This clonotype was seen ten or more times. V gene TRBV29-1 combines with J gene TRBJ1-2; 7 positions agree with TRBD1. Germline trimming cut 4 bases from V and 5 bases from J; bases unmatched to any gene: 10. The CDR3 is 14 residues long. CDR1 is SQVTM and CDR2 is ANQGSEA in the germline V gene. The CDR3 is CSVAQGQLGYGYTF. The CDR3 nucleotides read TGCAGCGTTGCCCAGGGACAGTTAGGTTATGGCTACACCTTC. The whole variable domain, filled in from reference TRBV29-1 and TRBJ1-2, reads SAVISQKPSRDICQRGTSLTIQCQVDSQVTMMFWYRQQPGQSLTLIATANQGSEATYESGFVIDKFPISRPNLTFSTLTVSNMSPEDSSIYLCSVAQGQLGYGYTFGSGTRLTVV.

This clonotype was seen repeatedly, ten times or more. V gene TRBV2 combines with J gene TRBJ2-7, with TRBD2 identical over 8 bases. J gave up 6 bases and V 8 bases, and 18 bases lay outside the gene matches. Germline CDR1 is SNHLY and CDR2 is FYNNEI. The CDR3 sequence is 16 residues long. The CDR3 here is CASRSGGRAGGGEQYF. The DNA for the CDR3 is TGTGCCAGCCGCAGTGGGGGACGGGCGGGAGGTGGCGAGCAGTACTTC.

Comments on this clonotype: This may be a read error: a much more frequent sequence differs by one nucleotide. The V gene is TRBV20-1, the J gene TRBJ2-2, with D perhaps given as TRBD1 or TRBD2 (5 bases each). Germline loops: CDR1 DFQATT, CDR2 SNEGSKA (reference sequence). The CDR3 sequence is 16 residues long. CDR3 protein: CSVRDQAPEGTGELFF. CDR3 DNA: TGCAGTGTTAGAGATCAAGCACCCGAGGGGACCGGGGAGCTGTTTTTT.

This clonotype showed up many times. CDR3 sequence: CASSLVWGPVEQYF. CDR3 nucleotide sequence: TGCGCCAGCAGCTTGGTTTGGGGTCCGGTCGAGCAGTACTTC. This chain links TRBV5-1 with TRBJ2-7; unclear D gene. Germline assignment: CDR1 SGHRS and CDR2 YFSETQ. This CDR3 region has 14 residues. The V and J ends lost 0 bases and 6 bases respectively, with 13 bases between them.